This entry is about one T cell receptor (beta chain). These data come from a study of cytotoxic CD8 clonotypes in ibrutinib-treated CLL. The V and J ends lost 2 bases and 7 bases, in that order; junction bases with no gene match: 10. The germline V gene has CDR1 GTSNPN and CDR2 SVGIG (reference sequence). The CDR3 consists of 14 residues. Produced via immunoSEQ multiplex PCR; TCRdb's table is partial and in-frame only. Among some 200,000 clones listed, around 75% were seen once. This chain uses TRBV30 with TRBJ1-1, with 7 nucleotides matching TRBD1. This sequence was found in a human donor with chronic lymphocytic leukemia. Sequencing used PBMCs, obtained after 12 months of ibrutinib treatment. The CDR3 nucleotides read TGTGCCTGGAGTTCGGACAGGCCCTCTGGTGAAGCTTTCTTT. Protein: CAWSSDRPSGEAFF.